The 17 T cell receptor beta chains below all came from one sample that was sequenced in a study of beta chain features in type 1 diabetes. General study findings and limits: Moderately but significantly shorter TCRB CDR3s were found in Type 1 diabetes patients in all four CD4+ subsets.

The antigens of these receptors remain unknown. cDNA synthesis used the whole RNA isolate, giving expressed TCRB sequences. The protocol was immunoSEQ multiplex PCR, while the TCRdb copy is restricted to in-frame clones and leaves out a portion. The sample lists 600,000 to 700,000 clones, 9.5% to 15% seen once, with 0.095% to 0.15% in the top ten. The sample comprised naive CD4+ T cells from blood. All receptors come from a man aged 25-45 years with type 1 diabetes.

The V call is TRBV7-2, the J call TRBJ1-6, with no clear D. Trimming took 1 base from V and 9 from J, leaving 16 bases between them. The CDR3 spans 16 residues. Germline CDR1 SGHTA, CDR2 FQGNSA. CDR3 coding DNA: TGTGCCAGCAGCTTAGTCGGACTGATCGTCGGTTCACCCCTCCACTTT. This gives the protein CASSLVGLIVGSPLHF.

The gene calls are TRBV4-3 and TRBJ1-1; D not resolved. The germline CDR1 and CDR2 sequences are LGHNA and YSLEER. V lost 5 bases, J lost 0 bases, and 7 bases lay in between. The CDR3 is 13 residues long. The CDR3 sequence: CASSSRVNTEAFF. CDR3 in DNA: TGCGCCAGCAGCTCTCGGGTGAACACTGAAGCTTTCTTT.

The V gene is TRBV7-2, the J gene TRBJ1-5; 7 nucleotides agree with TRBD1. This CDR3 has 13 amino acids. Germline V gene data show CDR1 as SGHTA and CDR2 as FQGNSA. The V and J ends lost 5 bases and 5 bases, in that order; junction bases with no gene match: 3. CDR3 bases: TGTGCCAGCAGCGCTGACAGGGATCAGCCCCAGCATTTT. Its translation: CASSADRDQPQHF.

This clone was seen a single time. V usage is TRBV11-3 and J usage is TRBJ2-2; no firm D call. V was pared by 8 bases and J by 4 bases, with 8 bases between. The CDR3 covers 12 residues. In germline, CDR1 is SGHNT, CDR2 YENEEA. The CDR3: CASLLITGELFF. Here the CDR3 DNA reads TGTGCCAGCCTACTGATCACCGGGGAGCTGTTTTTT.

This clone came up a few times. V usage is TRBV2 and J usage is TRBJ2-3; D remains unclear. The CDR3 covers 11 residues. Trimming removed 7 bases at V and 0 bases at J, with 2 bases between. CDR1 is SNHLY and CDR2 is FYNNEI in the germline V gene. As DNA, the CDR3 is TGTGCCAGCACTAGCACAGATACGCAGTATTTT. This codes for CASTSTDTQYF.

This clone was seen only a few times. CDR3 sequence: CSATQTGGRISGANVLTF. The DNA for the CDR3 is TGCAGCGCTACTCAAACAGGGGGGCGAATCTCTGGGGCCAACGTCCTGACTTTC. This chain joins TRBV29-1 and TRBJ2-6; 8 bases are shared with TRBD1. The CDR3 sequence is 18 residues long. Germline CDR1 is SQVTM and CDR2 is ANQGSEA. V shed 7 bases, J shed 0 bases, and the junction held 14 bases outside the gene matches.

J is TRBJ1-2 and V is TRBV7-8; D is unresolved. This CDR3 contains 12 residues. V was trimmed by 2 bases and J by 10 bases, leaving 11 bases between them. Germline CDR1 reads SGHVS; CDR2 reads FQNEAQ. The CDR3 loop reads CASSLQMGFYTF. CDR3 DNA: TGTGCCAGCAGCTTACAAATGGGGTTCTACACCTTC.

The gene calls are TRBV5-4 and TRBJ2-1, with no clear D. This CDR3 spans 13 amino acids. Trimming left V 1 base short and J 8 bases short, with 10 bases between. Germline values: CDR1 SGHNT, CDR2 YYREEE (reference sequence). CDR3: CASSLTKGHEQFF. CDR3 nucleotides: TGTGCCAGCAGCTTGACTAAGGGCCATGAGCAGTTCTTC.

The chain combines TRBV29-1 with TRBJ1-2; D unclear. In germline, CDR1 is SQVTM, CDR2 ANQGSEA. This CDR3 is 13 amino acids long. Trimming removed 7 bases from V and 4 bases from J, with 16 bases in between. CDR3 sequence: CSATRLTVYGYTF. The CDR3 nucleotides are TGCAGCGCCACAAGATTAACAGTCTATGGCTACACCTTC.

This clone was observed a handful of times. The CDR3 loop is CASSLGWTGEVYEQYF. The DNA for the CDR3 is TGTGCCAGCAGCTTAGGCTGGACAGGGGAGGTCTACGAGCAGTACTTC. V is TRBV7-9 and J is TRBJ2-7, with 9 bases identical to TRBD1. The CDR3 spans 16 residues. Germline CDR1 reads SEHNR; CDR2 reads FQNEAQ (reference sequence). V trimming: 1 base; J trimming: 3 bases; junction bases outside the gene matches: 7.

This clone turned up a few times. The chain employs TRBV28 and TRBJ1-5; no reliable D call. The germline V gene has CDR1 MDHEN and CDR2 SYDVKM. Trimming took 6 bases from V and 3 from J, leaving 15 bases between them. The length of the CDR3 is 15 residues. The CDR3 DNA reads TGTGCCAGCAGCCACAGCTGGGGTCCCAATCAGCCCCAGCATTTT. It translates to CASSHSWGPNQPQHF.

This clone was counted only a few times. The chain combines TRBV9 with TRBJ2-2; possible D gene TRBD2, 5 bases. V was shortened by 3 bases and J by 5 bases, with 8 bases between the two germline ends. In germline, CDR1 is SGDLS, CDR2 YYNGEE. The length of the CDR3 is 13 residues. The CDR3 DNA reads TGTGCCAGCAGCGGAGGGTGGACCGGGGAGCTGTTTTTT. Its protein product is CASSGGWTGELFF. The variable domain in full, completed from reference TRBV9 and TRBJ2-2, reads DSGVTQTPKHLITATGQRVTLRCSPRSGDLSVYWYQQSLDQGLQFLIQYYNGEERAKGNILERFSAQQFPDLHSELNLSSLELGDSALYFCASSGGWTGELFFGEGSRLTVL.

V and J are TRBV5-6 and TRBJ1-6; TRBD1 aligns across 7 bases. With V trimmed by 4 bases and J by 8 bases, 6 bases remained unmatched. The CDR3 covers 14 residues. Germline CDR1 reads SGHDT; CDR2 reads YYEEEE. This chain's CDR3 is CASSPSTGHSPLHF. The CDR3 nucleotides are TGTGCCAGCAGCCCGTCGACAGGGCATTCACCCCTCCACTTT.

V and J are TRBV5-4 and TRBJ1-6; 7 nucleotides align to TRBD1. Unmatched junction bases numbered 4, after V lost 5 bases and J lost 5 bases. Germline CDR1 is SGHNT and CDR2 is YYREEE (reference sequence). This CDR3 region has 14 residues. The CDR3 sequence: CASRSGTDNSPLHF. As DNA, the CDR3 is TGTGCCAGCAGGTCCGGGACAGATAATTCACCCCTCCACTTT.

Only a few counts were recorded for this clone. V and J are TRBV5-1 and TRBJ2-5; the D gene could be TRBD1 or TRBD2 (5 bases each). CDR3 length equals 14 residues. V was trimmed by 4 bases and J by 5 bases, leaving 15 bases between them. Germline-derived CDR1 and CDR2 are SGHRS and YFSETQ. CDR3 protein: CASSGVDGAETQYF. The CDR3 DNA is TGCGCCAGCAGCGGTGTGGACGGGGCCGAGACCCAGTACTTC. Full variable domain (missing parts from reference TRBV5-1 and TRBJ2-5): KAGVTQTPRYLIKTRGQQVTLSCSPISGHRSVSWYQQTPGQGLQFLFEYFSETQRNKGNFPGRFSGRQFSNSRSEMNVSTLELGDSALYLCASSGVDGAETQYFGPGTRLLVL.

This clone was observed a handful of times. The chain joins TRBV7-2 to TRBJ2-2, with D tentatively TRBD1 (5 bases). The germline V gene encodes CDR1 SGHTA and CDR2 FQGNSA. The CDR3 has 17 amino acids. V was clipped by 2 bases and J by 3 bases, with 16 bases between them. The CDR3 sequence is CASSLTPRRADTGELFF. The CDR3 DNA sequence: TGTGCCAGCAGCTTAACCCCTCGCAGGGCAGACACCGGGGAGCTGTTTTTT.

This clone was observed a handful of times. The same CDR3 also results from other DNA sequences found in this sample. V and J are TRBV6-5 and TRBJ2-5; tentatively, D is TRBD1 (5 bases). The germline V gene has CDR1 MNHEY and CDR2 SVGAGI. Deletions cut 6 bases from V and 2 bases from J, with 7 bases between. CDR3 length equals 12 residues. The chain's CDR3 is CASRAGQETQYF. CDR3 nucleotide sequence: TGTGCCAGCAGGGCAGGGCAAGAGACCCAGTACTTC.